These 26 T cell receptor beta chains share one sample of origin, sequenced in a study of T cells in Graves' hyperthyroidism and ophthalmopathy (dated by TCRdb to about 2019). Library construction relied on multiplex PCR. TCRdb names Illumina HiSeq 2000 as the instrument used. The TCR beta CDR3 regions were amplified from the RNA transcripts. A first-round RT-PCR of the TCR CDR3 used the HTBI primer set with the Qiagen OneStep RT-PCR kit. TCRdb trimmed public reads at Q25 via fastp, called clones via MiXCR and kept in-frame beta chains. Rows with a matching CDR3 protein are joined into one entry that keeps the most common DNA and genes. Within this sample are about 480,000 distinct CDR3 sequences, with around a fifth of them counted one time only. The top ten clones comprise under 55% of the sample. The sample consisted of blood. These receptors were obtained from a woman between 65 and 79 years old with Graves' ophthalmopathy.

This clonotype appeared a few times. The chain joins TRBV7-3 to TRBJ2-5, with D possibly being TRBD2 (6 bases). Trimming shortened V by 5 bases and J by 2 bases, and 18 bases separated the two germline ends. Germline CDR1 reads SGHTA; CDR2 reads FQGTGA. The CDR3 consists of 16 residues. The CDR3 coding sequence is TGTGCCAGCAGCCCCGGACTACCTCATTCGCAAGAGACCCAGTACTTC. This gives the protein CASSPGLPHSQETQYF.

About this clonotype: It may be a read error: a sequence one base away is much more abundant. CDR3 bases: TGTGCCAGCAGTGGGACGCTCCGACAGCCCCAGCATTTT. Its protein product is CASSGTLRQPQHF. The chain combines TRBV12-3 or TRBV12-4 with TRBJ1-5, with a tentative D call TRBD1 (5 bases). The CDR3 runs 13 residues. With 5 bases removed from V and 7 bases from J, the gap between germline ends came to 12 bases.

This clonotype has a single count. V and J are TRBV19 and TRBJ1-2; 9 positions agree with TRBD1. This CDR3 region has 15 residues. In germline, CDR1 is LNHDA, CDR2 SQIVND (reference sequence). After removal of 9 bases from V and 4 bases from J, the junction contained 12 bases not matched to a gene. In nucleotides, the CDR3 is TGTGCCAGCAATACACAGGGGGCTCGAATCTATGGCTACACCTTC. Encoded protein: CASNTQGARIYGYTF.

V is TRBV24-1 and J is TRBJ2-5; TRBD1 matches at 9 bases. CDR3 length equals 16 residues. V gave up 3 bases and J gave up 5 bases; unmatched junction bases: 9. The germline V gene encodes CDR1 KGHDR and CDR2 SFDVKD. The CDR3 nucleotides are TGTGCCACCAGTGATACCGAACAGGGGGCGGGGGAGACCCAGTACTTC. It is translated as CATSDTEQGAGETQYF.

This clonotype was seen a few times. The V call is TRBV4-2, the J call TRBJ2-7, with 9 bases lining up with TRBD2. The trim removed 1 base at V and 3 bases at J, leaving 1 base unmatched. The CDR3 runs to 14 residues. Germline V gives CDR1 LGHNA, CDR2 YNFKEQ. The CDR3 DNA reads TGTGCCAGCAGCCAAGGTAGCGGGGGCTACGAGCAGTACTTC. Translated: CASSQGSGGYEQYF.

This clonotype was found a few times. The gene calls are TRBV5-1 and TRBJ1-1, with D tentatively TRBD1 (5 bases). V lost 5 bases to trimming and J lost 1 base, with 12 bases between them. This CDR3 is built from 14 residues. The germline V gene encodes CDR1 SGHRS and CDR2 YFSETQ. In DNA form, the CDR3 reads TGCGCCAGCAGACGCGGGACCACGAACACTGAAGCTTTCTTT. Encoded protein: CASRRGTTNTEAFF.

The J gene is TRBJ2-5, the V gene TRBV3-1; perhaps TRBD1 as D (6 bases). The CDR3 spans 15 residues. Germline-derived CDR1 and CDR2 are LGHDT and YNNKEL (reference sequence). Between the trimmed V and J ends, which lost 0 bases and 2 bases, there was a span of 10 bases. The chain's CDR3 is CASSQEHREQETQYF. CDR3 DNA sequence: TGTGCCAGCAGCCAAGAACACAGGGAGCAAGAGACCCAGTACTTC.

The chain carries TRBV6-1 and TRBJ1-5, with D tentatively TRBD1 (6 bases). Looked up from germline, CDR1 is MNHNS and CDR2 is SASEGT. The CDR3 runs 15 residues. Trimming removed 6 bases from V and 1 base from J, with 13 bases in between. CDR3 DNA: TGTGCCAGCAGCGCAGGACAGAGAAGCAATCAGCCCCAGCATTTT. Its translation is CASSAGQRSNQPQHF.

This clonotype was observed once. The chain links TRBV7-8 to TRBJ1-4, with 11 bases identical to TRBD1. In germline, CDR1 is SGHVS, CDR2 FQNEAQ. The CDR3 runs 16 residues. Losses at the gene ends were 4 bases for V and 7 bases for J; bases not matched to a gene: 8. CDR3: CASSSRTGGTGEKLFF. In nucleotides, the CDR3 is TGTGCCAGCAGCTCCCGGACAGGGGGCACGGGTGAAAAACTGTTTTTT.

This clonotype was observed a few times. The DNA of the CDR3 is TGTGCCAGCAGCACCCCAGGGGGCCGCCCATACTACGAGCAGTACTTC. Its translation is CASSTPGGRPYYEQYF. V is TRBV7-2 and J is TRBJ2-7; 8 bases are a match to TRBD1. The CDR3 sequence is 16 residues long. The V segment lost 5 bases and the J segment 3 bases; nucleotides outside the gene matches: 12. Per the germline V gene, CDR1 is SGHTA and CDR2 is FQGNSA.

This chain links TRBV4-3 with TRBJ2-1, with 10 bases aligning to TRBD2. The CDR3 loop spans 17 amino acids. Germline CDR1 LGHNA, CDR2 YSLEER. Trimming removed 0 bases from V and 2 bases from J; junction bases left unmatched: 4. CDR3 sequence: CASSQDVLAGPYNEQFF. CDR3 DNA sequence: TGCGCCAGCAGCCAAGATGTACTAGCGGGGCCCTACAATGAGCAGTTCTTC.

The rearrangement joins TRBV6-1 to TRBJ2-7; 12 positions match TRBD2. This CDR3 is built from 17 residues. The V and J ends lost 6 bases and 4 bases, in that order; junction bases with no gene match: 13. The germline gives CDR1 MNHNS, CDR2 SASEGT. The CDR3 nucleotides read TGTGCCAGCAGGCGACTAGCGGGAGAGGGGGGGCAATACGAGCAGTACTTC. Amino acid sequence: CASRRLAGEGGQYEQYF.

This clonotype was counted only a few times. This rearrangement joins TRBV20-1 to TRBJ2-7; a weak D match, TRBD1 (9 bases). From germline, CDR1 is DFQATT and CDR2 SNEGSKA (reference sequence). V lost 0 bases, J lost 3 bases, and 18 bases lay in between. This CDR3 contains 16 residues. The CDR3 DNA reads as TGCAGTGCTAGAGATCCCGGGGGGGACAGGGTCTACGAGCAGTACTTC. Its protein is CSARDPGGDRVYEQYF.

This clonotype was counted between two and nine times. The genes are TRBV12-3 or TRBV12-4 and TRBJ1-5; D not resolved. Trimming cost V 6 bases and J 7 bases, with 13 bases left between them. This CDR3 comprises 13 residues. The CDR3 here is CASSRAPEQPQHF. The DNA for the CDR3 is TGTGCCAGCAGCCGGGCGCCCGAACAGCCCCAGCATTTT.

This clonotype was recorded at least ten times. V gene TRBV12-3 or TRBV12-4 combines with J gene TRBJ1-1; D gene ambiguous. The CDR3 covers 15 residues. With 5 bases removed from V and 5 bases from J, the gap between germline ends came to 18 bases. The CDR3 region has the DNA TGTGCCAGCAGTCCAGTGGGCCATCTTGGGACTGAAGCTTTCTTT. Translated, it gives CASSPVGHLGTEAFF.

The chain joins TRBV5-1 to TRBJ1-6, with 7 nucleotides matching TRBD1. The CDR3 totals 15 residues. From germline, CDR1 is SGHRS and CDR2 YFSETQ. The J segment lost 6 bases and the V segment lost 4 bases, leaving 7 bases of the junction unmatched. The CDR3 coding sequence is TGCGCCAGCAGCGAGGGGGCCCTTGCTAATTCACCCCTCCACTTT. As protein: CASSEGALANSPLHF. The whole variable domain, remainder taken from reference TRBV5-1 and TRBJ1-6, is KAGVTQTPRYLIKTRGQQVTLSCSPISGHRSVSWYQQTPGQGLQFLFEYFSETQRNKGNFPGRFSGRQFSNSRSEMNVSTLELGDSALYLCASSEGALANSPLHFGNGTRLTVT.

In its sample, this clonotype was seen a few times. The chain has TRBV20-1 and TRBJ1-2; tentatively, D is TRBD1 (6 bases). The CDR3 extends over 12 amino acids. In germline, CDR1 is DFQATT, CDR2 SNEGSKA (reference sequence). The ends were cut back, 8 bases at V and 4 bases at J, with 14 bases in the middle. CDR3 sequence (DNA): TGCAGTCACCGGGACACCCTCTATGGCTACACCTTC. It codes for CSHRDTLYGYTF.

This clonotype showed up just a few times. This chain links TRBV18 with TRBJ2-7, with D maybe TRBD1 (5 bases). Trimming cost V 3 bases and J 3 bases, with 12 bases left between them. Germline CDR1 reads KGHSH; CDR2 reads LQKENI. This CDR3 region has 14 residues. The CDR3, as DNA: TGTGCCAGCTCACCGGTACAGGTTCGCTACGAGCAGTACTTC. Protein: CASSPVQVRYEQYF.

This clonotype occurred many times. This chain joins TRBV3-1 and TRBJ1-1, with D perhaps TRBD1 (5 bases). The germline V and J ends were trimmed by 0 bases and 0 bases, with 11 bases remaining between them. Germline-derived CDR1 and CDR2 are LGHDT and YNNKEL (reference sequence). CDR3 length: 16 amino acids. The CDR3 region is CASSQERGTLNTEAFF. CDR3 bases: TGTGCCAGCAGCCAAGAACGGGGGACCCTGAACACTGAAGCTTTCTTT.

This clonotype was counted at least ten times. The chain carries TRBV12-3 or TRBV12-4 and TRBJ2-7; 9 bases are a match to TRBD2. There are 17 residues in the CDR3. V lost 2 bases and J lost 6; bases outside the gene matches: 14. CDR3 protein: CASSLNRAGLAPGEQYF. CDR3 DNA sequence: TGTGCCAGCAGTTTAAACCGCGCGGGACTAGCCCCCGGCGAGCAGTACTTC.

The chain employs TRBV20-1 and TRBJ1-5; D may be TRBD1 (6 bases). Germline V gene lookup returns CDR1 DFQATT and CDR2 SNEGSKA (reference sequence). The V and J ends lost 1 base and 3 bases respectively, with 13 bases between them. This CDR3 contains 15 residues. The CDR3 DNA reads TGCAGTGCTAGAGGCAGGGGCAGCTTCAATCAGCCCCAGCATTTT. It codes for CSARGRGSFNQPQHF.

V and J are TRBV4-1 and TRBJ2-7; TRBD2 matches at 12 bases. V was pared by 4 bases and J by 4 bases, with 8 bases of the junction left unmatched. Germline lookup yields CDR1 MGHRA and CDR2 YSYEKL. The CDR3 runs to 16 residues. Here the CDR3 DNA reads TGCGCCAGCAGCCCCCAGGCGACTAGCGGGAGTTACGAGCAGTACTTC. Translated: CASSPQATSGSYEQYF.

The chain has TRBV30 and TRBJ2-5; TRBD2 matches at 14 bases. CDR1 GTSNPN and CDR2 SVGIG come from the germline V gene (reference sequence). The CDR3 contains 15 residues. V was pared by 2 bases and J by 4 bases, with 3 bases of the junction left unmatched. CDR3 nucleotides: TGTGCCTGGAGTACTGGACTAGCGGGAGGAGAGACCCAGTACTTC. Translated, it gives CAWSTGLAGGETQYF.

Ten or more counts support this clonotype. The chain is built from TRBV2 and TRBJ1-1, with 7 bases identical to TRBD1. Losses at the gene ends were 9 bases for V and 1 base for J; bases not matched to a gene: 17. The CDR3 is made up of 17 amino acids. Germline V CDR1 and CDR2: SNHLY, FYNNEI. CDR3: CASHRDVRPGGNTEAFF. The CDR3 bases are TGTGCCAGTCACCGGGACGTAAGACCAGGGGGGAACACTGAAGCTTTCTTT. Full variable domain (remainder filled in from reference TRBV2 and TRBJ1-1): EPEVTQTPSHQVTQMGQEVILRCVPISNHLYFYWYRQILGQKVEFLVSFYNNEISEKSEIFDDQFSVERPDGSNFTLKIRSTKLEDSAMYFCASHRDVRPGGNTEAFFGQGTRLTVV.

This clonotype has only a few counts. V is TRBV7-2 and J is TRBJ2-7; maybe TRBD2 (6 bases). V was trimmed by 5 bases and J by 6 bases, leaving 23 bases between them. The CDR3 spans 16 residues. Germline values: CDR1 SGHTA, CDR2 FQGNSA. CDR3 loop: CASSTIEGLVLAEQYF. Here the CDR3 DNA reads TGTGCCAGCAGCACAATTGAGGGACTGGTTTTGGCCGAGCAGTACTTC.

This clonotype was counted many times. The chain combines TRBV7-8 with TRBJ1-2; D possibly corresponds to TRBD1 (5 bases). Germline assignment: CDR1 SGHVS and CDR2 FQNEAQ. The CDR3 contains 14 residues. The V end was cut by 1 base, the J end by 2 bases, with 8 bases between. CDR3 sequence (DNA): TGTGCCAGCAGCTTAGAGGGGTGGAACTATGGCTACACCTTC. Protein product: CASSLEGWNYGYTF.